Presented here are 25 T cell receptor beta chains from one specimen sequenced in a study of technical replicates of blood from a handful of donors. Assay used: immunoSEQ multiplex PCR; TCRdb lists only in-frame clones, some missing. The table lists roughly 70,000 clones, roughly 92% of them singletons, with approximately 0.4% in the top ten. The sequenced material came from T cells isolated from PBMCs. Every receptor here comes from a human donor in good health.

This sequence joins TRBV28 and TRBJ2-1, with TRBD2 identical over 13 bases. There are 17 residues in the CDR3. The V segment lost 5 bases and the J segment 6 bases; nucleotides outside the gene matches: 10. The germline CDR1 and CDR2 sequences are MDHEN and SYDVKM. This CDR3 reads CASSPPRGLAGSNEQFF. The CDR3 nucleotides read TGTGCCAGCAGTCCCCCCCGGGGACTAGCGGGAAGCAATGAGCAGTTCTTC. Filled out from reference TRBV28 and TRBJ2-1, the complete variable domain reads DVKVTQSSRYLVKRTGEKVFLECVQDMDHENMFWYRQDPGLGLRLIYFSYDVKMKEKGDIPEGYSVSREKKERFSLILESASTNQTSMYLCASSPPRGLAGSNEQFFGPGTRLTVL.

V and J are TRBV7-9 and TRBJ1-4; 7 positions agree with TRBD1. V shed 4 bases, J shed 8 bases, and the junction held 7 bases outside the gene matches. The CDR3 length is 14 residues. Germline V lookup: CDR1 SEHNR, CDR2 FQNEAQ (reference sequence). This chain's CDR3 is CASSSTGELEKLFF. In DNA form, the CDR3 reads TGTGCCAGCAGCTCAACAGGGGAATTGGAAAAACTGTTTTTT. Looking up the rest from reference TRBV7-9 and TRBJ1-4 gives the full variable domain: DTGVSQNPRHKITKRGQNVTFRCDPISEHNRLYWYRQTLGQGPEFLTYFQNEAQLEKSRLLSDRFSAERPKGSFSTLEIQRTEQGDSAMYLCASSSTGELEKLFFGSGTQLSVL.

This chain joins TRBV10-3 and TRBJ2-3; 10 nucleotides agree with TRBD2. The CDR3 length is 15 residues. J was trimmed by 3 bases and V by 6 bases; bases with no gene match: 6. Germline V gene sequence: CDR1 ENHRY, CDR2 SYGVKD. The CDR3 region has the DNA TGTGCCATCAGACTAACTAGCGGGATAACAGATACGCAGTATTTT. Translating it yields CAIRLTSGITDTQYF.

The J gene is TRBJ2-1, the V gene TRBV4-3; 9 bases are shared with TRBD2. The CDR3 is made up of 14 amino acids. Per germline, CDR1 LGHNA and CDR2 YSLEER. V was clipped by 3 bases and J by 10 bases; unmatched bases: 7. For the CDR3, the DNA is TGCGCCAGCAGCCAGGAGGGACTAGCTGTCGAGCAGTTCTTC. The encoded protein is CASSQEGLAVEQFF.

This clone was observed once. V and J are TRBV4-2 and TRBJ1-1; D unclear. Germline CDR1 is LGHNA and CDR2 is YNFKEQ. This CDR3 has 15 amino acids. Trimming shortened V by 3 bases and J by 4 bases, and 15 bases separated the two germline ends. The CDR3 reads CASSQEFRVGTEAFF. CDR3 in DNA: TGTGCCAGCAGCCAGGAGTTCCGGGTAGGCACTGAAGCTTTCTTT.

A remark on this clone: A read error may account for a junction end that differs from germline. The chain employs TRBV30 and TRBJ1-1; the match to TRBD1 covers 10 bases. In germline, CDR1 is GTSNPN, CDR2 SVGIG (reference sequence). CDR3 length equals 16 residues. CDR3 coding DNA: TGTGCCTGGAGTGGACAGGGGGCGGAAAGGAACACTGGAGCTTTCTTT. Amino acids: CAWSGQGAERNTGAFF.

This chain connects TRBV16 to TRBJ1-3; D unresolved. This CDR3 is 14 amino acids long. Trimming took 1 base from V and 3 from J, leaving 7 bases between them. From germline, CDR1 is KGHSY and CDR2 FQNENV. The CDR3 is CASSQLRSGNTIYF. Here the CDR3 DNA reads TGTGCCAGCAGCCAATTAAGGAGTGGAAACACCATATATTTT.

V usage is TRBV28 and J usage is TRBJ1-1, with D uncertain. V gave up 7 bases and J gave up 2 bases, with 17 bases separating them. Germline values: CDR1 MDHEN, CDR2 SYDVKM. The CDR3 covers 15 residues. Here the CDR3 DNA reads TGTGCCAGCAAGATCCCCCACATAGCCAACACTGAAGCTTTCTTT. Translating it yields CASKIPHIANTEAFF.

In DNA form, the CDR3 reads TGTGCCAGCTCACAAGGGACTAGCGGGAGGGCTACCTACAATGAGCAGTTCTTC. The encoded protein is CASSQGTSGRATYNEQFF. The V and J genes are TRBV18 and TRBJ2-1, with 16 bases identical to TRBD2. Germline lookup yields CDR1 KGHSH and CDR2 LQKENI. Trimming cost V 4 bases and J 2 bases; bases outside gene matches: 5. This CDR3 has 18 residues.

The genes are TRBV18 and TRBJ2-1; unclear D gene. The germline V gene encodes CDR1 KGHSH and CDR2 LQKENI. The V end was cut by 3 bases, the J end by 0 bases, with 9 bases between. This CDR3 spans 15 amino acids. CDR3 nucleotides: TGTGCCAGCTCACCGGGCGATTCCTCCTACAATGAGCAGTTCTTC. Amino acid sequence: CASSPGDSSYNEQFF.

The chain links TRBV30 to TRBJ1-2, with TRBD1 as a possible D gene (6 bases). The CDR3 covers 13 residues. CDR1 is GTSNPN, CDR2 SVGIG, per germline (reference sequence). V was pared by 1 base and J by 5 bases, with 11 bases between. CDR3 in DNA: TGTGCCTGGAGTGGCCTACAGGGATATGGCTACACCTTC. This codes for CAWSGLQGYGYTF.

The V and J genes are TRBV7-2 and TRBJ1-2; no firm D call. Trimming pared 0 bases from V and 7 bases from J, leaving 15 bases between. Per the germline V gene, CDR1 is SGHTA and CDR2 is FQGNSA. CDR3 length: 15 amino acids. As DNA, the CDR3 is TGTGCCAGCAGCTTAGCGACCACCTCCGGGGTTGGCTACACCTTC. The encoded protein is CASSLATTSGVGYTF.

The chain uses TRBV27 and TRBJ2-7; 10 nucleotides line up with TRBD2. This CDR3 contains 15 residues. From germline, CDR1 is MNHEY and CDR2 SMNVEV (reference sequence). Losses at the gene ends were 5 bases for V and 2 bases for J; bases not matched to a gene: 6. The CDR3 sequence: CASSPGLAVTYEQYF. The CDR3 DNA sequence: TGTGCCAGCAGTCCCGGACTAGCGGTAACCTACGAGCAGTACTTC.

CDR3 DNA: TGTGCCAGCAGGACCGGGACTAGCGCACAAGAGACCCAGTACTTC. Its translation: CASRTGTSAQETQYF. This chain connects TRBV6-5 to TRBJ2-5; 10 nucleotides line up with TRBD2. The trim removed 6 bases at V and 2 bases at J, leaving 6 bases unmatched. In germline, CDR1 is MNHEY, CDR2 SVGAGI. This CDR3 comprises 15 residues.

The chain couples TRBV6-5 to TRBJ2-7, with D tentatively TRBD1 (6 bases). Germline V gene data show CDR1 as MNHEY and CDR2 as SVGAGI. The CDR3 contains 13 residues. Trimming removed 6 bases at V and 4 bases at J, with 13 bases between. The CDR3, as DNA: TGTGCCAGCAGCCGGACAGACTCTTACGAGCAGTACTTC. Its translation: CASSRTDSYEQYF.

The J gene is TRBJ2-2, the V gene TRBV28; 7 nucleotides match TRBD2. The V gene's germline CDR1 is MDHEN and CDR2 SYDVKM. The CDR3 is made up of 15 amino acids. J gave up 4 bases and V 6 bases, and 8 bases lay outside the gene matches. CDR3 residues: CASSRSGIRTGELFF. DNA of the CDR3: TGTGCCAGCAGCCGAAGCGGGATCCGCACCGGGGAGCTGTTTTTT.

The chain recombines TRBV6-5 with TRBJ1-1; no clear D gene. V lost 3 bases, J lost 4 bases, and 12 bases lay in between. CDR1 and CDR2 from the germline V gene are MNHEY and SVGAGI. This CDR3 has 14 amino acids. The CDR3 bases are TGTGCCAGCAGTTATCGGGGTGAGGGCACTGAAGCTTTCTTT. Translation: CASSYRGEGTEAFF.

The chain combines TRBV7-9 with TRBJ2-7; 9 bases align to TRBD1. The CDR3 totals 15 residues. Germline CDR1 and CDR2: SEHNR and FQNEAQ (reference sequence). The junction had 8 bases not matched to a gene; V was cut back by 5 bases and J by 3 bases. CDR3 sequence (DNA): TGTGCCAGCAGCCCCCGGACAGGGGAAGTCTACGAGCAGTACTTC. Protein: CASSPRTGEVYEQYF.

The chain carries TRBV6-6 and TRBJ2-4, with 7 bases matching TRBD1. Germline-derived CDR1 and CDR2 are MNHNY and SVGAGI (reference sequence). The CDR3 length is 15 residues. The V gene end was trimmed by 4 bases and the J gene end by 0 bases; junction bases not matched to a gene: 3. The CDR3 protein is CASSWDSVAKNIQYF. The CDR3, as DNA: TGTGCCAGCAGTTGGGACAGCGTAGCCAAAAACATTCAGTACTTC.

This clone was seen just once. The CDR3 is CASSAGHYFSYTF. The DNA of the CDR3 is TGTGCCAGCTCTGCAGGACATTATTTTAGCTACACCTTC. This chain joins TRBV2 and TRBJ1-2, with a tentative D call TRBD1 (5 bases). Germline V CDR1 and CDR2: SNHLY, FYNNEI. Between the trimmed V and J ends, which lost 8 bases and 9 bases, there was a span of 19 bases. This CDR3 has 13 residues.

The chain couples TRBV27 to TRBJ2-6; the match to TRBD2 covers 9 bases. The CDR3 is 18 residues long. The germline V gene encodes CDR1 MNHEY and CDR2 SMNVEV (reference sequence). V was clipped by 3 bases and J by 0 bases; unmatched bases: 6. The CDR3: CASSFTSGSSSGANVLTF. The CDR3 nucleotides are TGTGCCAGCAGTTTTACTAGCGGGTCGAGCTCTGGGGCCAACGTCCTGACTTTC.

This rearrangement joins TRBV6-4 to TRBJ1-1; possible D gene TRBD1, 5 bases. Germline CDR1 reads MRHNA; CDR2 reads SNTAGT. Trimming cost V 4 bases and J 10 bases, with 13 bases left between them. The CDR3 is 12 amino acids. DNA for the CDR3: TGTGCCAGCAGTGTACAGGAATTTGGAGCTTTCTTT. Its protein product is CASSVQEFGAFF.

This chain uses TRBV6-5 with TRBJ2-3, with TRBD2 as a possible D gene (5 bases). Germline loops: CDR1 MNHEY, CDR2 SVGAGI. The ends were cut back, 7 bases at V and 7 bases at J, with 21 bases in the middle. This CDR3 comprises 15 residues. For the CDR3, the DNA is TGTGCCAGCACAATCACGGGGTTGGAAGGGCATACGCAGTATTTT. Amino acids: CASTITGLEGHTQYF.

J is TRBJ2-7 and V is TRBV29-1; 7 bases align to TRBD1. Germline assignment: CDR1 SQVTM and CDR2 ANQGSEA. After removal of 1 base from V and 3 bases from J, the junction contained 3 bases not matched to a gene. This CDR3 contains 13 residues. CDR3 amino acids: CSVEGQGIYEQYF. DNA of the CDR3: TGCAGCGTTGAAGGACAGGGAATCTACGAGCAGTACTTC.

This clone has a single count. V gene TRBV7-6 combines with J gene TRBJ2-1, with 7 nucleotides matching TRBD2. CDR3 length: 14 amino acids. V was clipped by 2 bases and J by 7 bases; unmatched bases: 5. Germline CDR1 is SGHVS and CDR2 is FNYEAQ. In DNA, the CDR3 is TGTGCCAGCAGCTTACGCGGGAGCAGGAATGAGCAGTTCTTC. Translated, it gives CASSLRGSRNEQFF.